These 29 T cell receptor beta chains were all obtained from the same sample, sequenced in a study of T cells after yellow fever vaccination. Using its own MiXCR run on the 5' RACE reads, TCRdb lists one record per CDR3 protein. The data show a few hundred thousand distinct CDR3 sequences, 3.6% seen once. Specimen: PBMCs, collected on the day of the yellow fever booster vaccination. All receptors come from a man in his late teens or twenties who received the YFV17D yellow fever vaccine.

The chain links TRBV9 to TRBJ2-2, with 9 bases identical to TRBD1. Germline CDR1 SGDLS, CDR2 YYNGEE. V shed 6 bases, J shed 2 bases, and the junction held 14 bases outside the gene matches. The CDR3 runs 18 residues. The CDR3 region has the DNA TGTGCCAGCAACCATCCCAGGTCGGGACAGGGAAACACCGGGGAGCTGTTTTTT. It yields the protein CASNHPRSGQGNTGELFF.

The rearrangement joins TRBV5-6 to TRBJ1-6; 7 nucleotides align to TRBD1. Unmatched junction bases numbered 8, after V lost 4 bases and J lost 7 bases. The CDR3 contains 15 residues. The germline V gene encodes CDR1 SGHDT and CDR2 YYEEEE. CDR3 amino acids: CASSPRGGLNSPLHF. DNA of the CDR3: TGTGCCAGCAGCCCACGAGGGGGCTTGAATTCACCCCTCCACTTT.

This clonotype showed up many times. The CDR3 region is CASSLRLAGQGADTQYF. CDR3 nucleotide sequence: TGTGCCAGCAGCCTTCGCCTGGCGGGACAGGGGGCAGATACGCAGTATTTT. The chain employs TRBV3-1 and TRBJ2-3, with 11 positions matching TRBD1. CDR3 size: 17 residues. V dropped 4 bases and J dropped 4; count of bases not matched to a gene: 10. CDR1 and CDR2 (germline): LGHDT, YNNKEL (reference sequence).

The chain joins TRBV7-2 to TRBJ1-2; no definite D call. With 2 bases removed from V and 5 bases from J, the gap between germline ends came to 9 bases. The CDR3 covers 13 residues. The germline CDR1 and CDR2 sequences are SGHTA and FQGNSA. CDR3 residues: CASSLRTDYGYTF. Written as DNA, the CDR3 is TGTGCCAGCAGCTTACGAACAGATTATGGCTACACCTTC.

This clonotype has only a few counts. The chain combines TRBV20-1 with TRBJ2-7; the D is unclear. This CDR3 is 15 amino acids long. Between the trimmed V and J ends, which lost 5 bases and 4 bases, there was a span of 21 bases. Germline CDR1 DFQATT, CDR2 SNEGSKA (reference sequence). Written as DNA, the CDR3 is TGCAGTGCTGCCCTCCCCTCTCTTGGGTCGTACGAGCAGTACTTC. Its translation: CSAALPSLGSYEQYF.

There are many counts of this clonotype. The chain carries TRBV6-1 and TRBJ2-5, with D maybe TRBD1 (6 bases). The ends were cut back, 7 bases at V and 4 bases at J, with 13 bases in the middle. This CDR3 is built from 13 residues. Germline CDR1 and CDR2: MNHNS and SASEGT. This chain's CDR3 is CASNRVGGETQYF. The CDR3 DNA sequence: TGTGCCAGCAATAGGGTAGGGGGAGAGACCCAGTACTTC.

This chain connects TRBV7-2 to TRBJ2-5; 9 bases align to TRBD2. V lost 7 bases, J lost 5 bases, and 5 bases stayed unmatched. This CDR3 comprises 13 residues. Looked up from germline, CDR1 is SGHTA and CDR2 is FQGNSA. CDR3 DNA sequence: TGTGCCAGCAAAGCGGGGGGCGGGGAGACCCAGTACTTC. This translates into CASKAGGGETQYF. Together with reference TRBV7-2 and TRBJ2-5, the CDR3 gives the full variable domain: GAGVSQSPSNKVTEKGKDVELRCDPISGHTALYWYRQSLGQGLEFLIYFQGNSAPDKSGLPSDRFSAERTGGSVSTLTIQRTQQEDSAVYLCASKAGGGETQYFGPGTRLLVL.

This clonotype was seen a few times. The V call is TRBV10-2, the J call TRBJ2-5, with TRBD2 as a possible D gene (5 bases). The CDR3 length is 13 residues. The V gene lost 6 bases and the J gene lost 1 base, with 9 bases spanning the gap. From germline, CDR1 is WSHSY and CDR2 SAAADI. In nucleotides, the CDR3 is TGCGCCAGCAGGAGGCGGGCCCAAGAGACCCAGTACTTC. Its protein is CASRRRAQETQYF.

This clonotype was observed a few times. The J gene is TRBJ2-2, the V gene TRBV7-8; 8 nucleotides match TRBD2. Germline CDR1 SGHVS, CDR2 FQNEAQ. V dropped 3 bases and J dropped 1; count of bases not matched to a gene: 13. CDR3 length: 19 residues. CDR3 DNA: TGTGCCAGCAGCTTCCCGATGGTAGCGGGGACGTGGAACACCGGGGAGCTGTTTTTT. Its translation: CASSFPMVAGTWNTGELFF.

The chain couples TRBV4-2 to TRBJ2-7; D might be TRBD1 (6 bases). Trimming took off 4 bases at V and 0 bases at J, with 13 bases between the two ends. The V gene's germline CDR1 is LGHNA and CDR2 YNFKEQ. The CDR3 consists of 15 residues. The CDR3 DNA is TGTGCCAGCAGCCCCGGGACAACGCCCTCCTACGAGCAGTACTTC. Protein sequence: CASSPGTTPSYEQYF.

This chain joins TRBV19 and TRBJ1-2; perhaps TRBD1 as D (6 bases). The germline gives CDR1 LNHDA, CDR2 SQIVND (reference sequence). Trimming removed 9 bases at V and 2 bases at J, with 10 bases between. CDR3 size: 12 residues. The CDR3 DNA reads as TGTGCCAGCAATCAGGGGAACTATGGCTACACCTTC. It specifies CASNQGNYGYTF.

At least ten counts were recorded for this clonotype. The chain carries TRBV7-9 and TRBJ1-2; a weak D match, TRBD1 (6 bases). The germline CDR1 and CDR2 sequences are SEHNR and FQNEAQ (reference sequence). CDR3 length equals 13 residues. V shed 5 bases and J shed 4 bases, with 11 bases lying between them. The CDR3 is CASSHTGFYGYTF. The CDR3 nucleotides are TGTGCCAGCAGCCACACAGGGTTCTATGGCTACACCTTC. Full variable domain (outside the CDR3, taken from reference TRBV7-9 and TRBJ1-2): DTGVSQNPRHKITKRGQNVTFRCDPISEHNRLYWYRQTLGQGPEFLTYFQNEAQLEKSRLLSDRFSAERPKGSFSTLEIQRTEQGDSAMYLCASSHTGFYGYTFGSGTRLTVV.

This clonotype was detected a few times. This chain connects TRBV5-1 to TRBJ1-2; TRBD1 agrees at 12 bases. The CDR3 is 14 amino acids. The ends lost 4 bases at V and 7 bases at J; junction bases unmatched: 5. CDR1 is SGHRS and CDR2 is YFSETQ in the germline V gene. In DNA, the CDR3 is TGCGCCAGCAGCGAGGGACAGGGGGCTTTTGGCTACACCTTC. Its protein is CASSEGQGAFGYTF.

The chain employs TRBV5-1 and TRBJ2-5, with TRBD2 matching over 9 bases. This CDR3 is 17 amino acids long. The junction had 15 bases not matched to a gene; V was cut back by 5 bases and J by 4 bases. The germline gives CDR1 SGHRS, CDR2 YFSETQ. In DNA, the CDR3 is TGCGCCAGCAGACCAGGTTTGCGGGGGGGCGGAGGAGAGACCCAGTACTTC. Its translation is CASRPGLRGGGGETQYF.

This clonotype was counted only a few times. CDR3 in amino acids: CASATLRVPYNEQFF. In DNA, the CDR3 is TGTGCCAGTGCTACTCTGCGGGTTCCTTACAATGAGCAGTTCTTC. This chain connects TRBV19 to TRBJ2-1, with a weak D call TRBD2 (5 bases). This CDR3 is built from 15 residues. V lost 8 bases, J lost 4 bases, and 18 bases lay in between. Germline CDR1 and CDR2: LNHDA and SQIVND (reference sequence).

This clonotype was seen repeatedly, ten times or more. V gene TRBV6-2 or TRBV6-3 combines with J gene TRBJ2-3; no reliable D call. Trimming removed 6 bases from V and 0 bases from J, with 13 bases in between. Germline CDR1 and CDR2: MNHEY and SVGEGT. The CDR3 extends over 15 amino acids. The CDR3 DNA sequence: TGTGCCAGCAGCGGAGTTCCTGACAGCACAGATACGCAGTATTTT. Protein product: CASSGVPDSTDTQYF.

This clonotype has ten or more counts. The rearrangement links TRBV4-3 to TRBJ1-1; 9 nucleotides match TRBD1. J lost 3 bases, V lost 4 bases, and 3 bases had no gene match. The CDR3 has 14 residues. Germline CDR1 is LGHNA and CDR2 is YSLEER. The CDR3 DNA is TGCGCCAGCAGCCCGGACAGGGGAGACACTGAAGCTTTCTTT. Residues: CASSPDRGDTEAFF.

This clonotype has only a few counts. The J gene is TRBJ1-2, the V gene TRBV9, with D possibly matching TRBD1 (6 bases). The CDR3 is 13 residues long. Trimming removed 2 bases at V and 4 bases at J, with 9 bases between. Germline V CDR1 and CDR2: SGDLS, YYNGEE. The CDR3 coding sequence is TGTGCCAGCAGCGTTGGACAGCTCTATGGCTACACCTTC. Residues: CASSVGQLYGYTF.

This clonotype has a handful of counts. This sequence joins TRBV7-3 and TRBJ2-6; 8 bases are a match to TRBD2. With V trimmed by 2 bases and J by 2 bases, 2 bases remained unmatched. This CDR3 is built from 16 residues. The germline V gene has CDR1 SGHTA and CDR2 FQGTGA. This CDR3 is CASSLRGGTGANVLTF. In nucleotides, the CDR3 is TGTGCCAGCAGCTTACGGGGGGGTACTGGGGCCAACGTCCTGACTTTC.

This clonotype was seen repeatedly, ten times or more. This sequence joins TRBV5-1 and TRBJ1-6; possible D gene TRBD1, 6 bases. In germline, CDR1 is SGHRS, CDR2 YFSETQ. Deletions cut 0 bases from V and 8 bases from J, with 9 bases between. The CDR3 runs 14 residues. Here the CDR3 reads CASSLGAGDSPLHF. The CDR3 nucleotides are TGCGCCAGCAGCTTGGGGGCAGGGGATTCACCCCTCCACTTT.

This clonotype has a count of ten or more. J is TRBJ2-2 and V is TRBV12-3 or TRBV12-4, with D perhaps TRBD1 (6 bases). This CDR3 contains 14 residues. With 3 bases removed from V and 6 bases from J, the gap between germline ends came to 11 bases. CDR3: CASSLGHRPGELFF. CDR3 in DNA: TGTGCCAGCAGTTTGGGACACCGTCCCGGGGAGCTGTTTTTT.

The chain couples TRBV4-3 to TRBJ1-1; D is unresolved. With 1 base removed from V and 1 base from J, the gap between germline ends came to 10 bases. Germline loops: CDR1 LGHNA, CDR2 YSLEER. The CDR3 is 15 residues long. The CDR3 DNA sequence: TGCGCCAGCAGCCAAGTAGTTCCGGGGAACACTGAAGCTTTCTTT. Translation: CASSQVVPGNTEAFF.

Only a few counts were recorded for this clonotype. The CDR3 sequence: CASSQVPGQVDNEKLFF. Written as DNA, the CDR3 is TGTGCCAGCAGCCAAGTCCCGGGACAGGTGGATAATGAAAAACTGTTTTTT. V usage is TRBV4-2 and J usage is TRBJ1-4, with 8 positions matching TRBD1. The CDR3 is made up of 17 amino acids. The junction had 8 bases not matched to a gene; V was cut back by 1 base and J by 4 bases. CDR1 is LGHNA, CDR2 YNFKEQ, per germline.

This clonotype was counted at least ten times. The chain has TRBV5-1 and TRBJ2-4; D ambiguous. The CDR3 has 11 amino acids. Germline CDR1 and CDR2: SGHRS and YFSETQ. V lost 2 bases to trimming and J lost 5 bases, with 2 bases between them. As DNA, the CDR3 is TGCGCCAGCAGCTTTCAAAACATTCAGTACTTC. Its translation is CASSFQNIQYF.

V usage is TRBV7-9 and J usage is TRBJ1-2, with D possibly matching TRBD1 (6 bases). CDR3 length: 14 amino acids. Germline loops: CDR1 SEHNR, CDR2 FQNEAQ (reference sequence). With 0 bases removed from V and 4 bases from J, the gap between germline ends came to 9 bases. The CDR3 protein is CASSLAPDSYGYTF. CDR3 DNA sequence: TGTGCCAGCAGCTTAGCTCCGGACAGCTATGGCTACACCTTC.

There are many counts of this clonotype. CDR3 bases: TGCGCCAGCAAACGGGGGGCGATATATGAGCAGTTCTTC. Its translation: CASKRGAIYEQFF. The chain couples TRBV10-2 to TRBJ2-1; tentative D call: TRBD2 (7 bases). The length of the CDR3 is 13 residues. The V end was cut by 7 bases, the J end by 8 bases, with 15 bases between. CDR1 and CDR2 from the germline V gene are WSHSY and SAAADI.

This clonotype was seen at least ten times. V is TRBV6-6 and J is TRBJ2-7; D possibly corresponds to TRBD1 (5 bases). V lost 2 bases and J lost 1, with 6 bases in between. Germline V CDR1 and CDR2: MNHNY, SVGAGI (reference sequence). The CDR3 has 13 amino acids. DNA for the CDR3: TGTGCCAGCAGTTACCGACAGTCCTACGAGCAGTACGTC. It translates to CASSYRQSYEQYV.

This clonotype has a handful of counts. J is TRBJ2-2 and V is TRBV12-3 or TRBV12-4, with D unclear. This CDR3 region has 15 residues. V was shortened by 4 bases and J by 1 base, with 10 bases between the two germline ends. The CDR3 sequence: CASSYWVGNTGELFF. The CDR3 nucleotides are TGTGCCAGCAGTTATTGGGTCGGGAACACCGGGGAGCTGTTTTTT.

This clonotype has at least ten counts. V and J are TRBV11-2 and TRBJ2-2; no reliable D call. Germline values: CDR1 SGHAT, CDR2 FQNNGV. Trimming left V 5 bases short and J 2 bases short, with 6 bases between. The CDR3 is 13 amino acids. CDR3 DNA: TGTGCCAGCAGCGAACAAAACACCGGGGAGCTGTTTTTT. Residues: CASSEQNTGELFF.